Detailed here is one T cell receptor (beta chain). The sample is drawn from a study of blood T cell repertoires in COVID-19. Study-level information: Both acute and convalescent COVID-19 samples were obtained from the United States, Italy and Spain.

V shed 5 bases and J 4 bases; nucleotides not matched to a gene: 9. This CDR3 is built from 15 residues. Per germline, CDR1 SNHLY and CDR2 FYNNEI. Original analysis: Estimates of nucleated cell counts were drawn from the amplification of reference gene primers. Profiled with immunoSEQ multiplex PCR; TCRdb holds only in-frame clones, not every one. V, J and clone size are taken as reported in that table, and D and trimming were inferred from the DNA itself. The table lists around 100,000 clones, just under 80% of them singletons, with 9% to 14% in the top ten. This chain links TRBV2 with TRBJ1-2; TRBD1 aligns across 8 bases. The sequenced sample consisted of peripheral blood. This receptor was identified in a woman in her seventies with acute or convalescent COVID-19. CDR3 amino acids: CASSPQGQAFYGYTF. DNA for the CDR3: TGTGCCAGCAGTCCACAGGGACAGGCCTTCTATGGCTACACCTTC.